The rows below give T cell receptor beta chains drawn from one sample of a study of beta chain features in type 1 diabetes. Only in-frame clones appear in the TCRdb table, and some are missing; sequencing was by immunoSEQ multiplex PCR. The sample holds about 370,000 clones, over 8.5% seen once. The sequenced sample consisted of central memory CD4+ T cells from blood. These receptors were taken from a man younger than 40 with type 1 diabetes. Both conserved end residues are part of each CDR3. D genes are given only for firm matches. Some rows mark clone size as missing; the rest say once, few, many or name a class of expanded clone.

size: NA; V: TRBV9; J: TRBJ1-2; D: NA; DNA: TGTGCCAGCAGCGACCCGGGGAAGGGCTATGGCTACACCTTC; CDR3: CASSDPGKGYGYTF
size: few; V: TRBV2; J: TRBJ2-3; D: NA; DNA: TGTGCCAGCAGTAGGGACACAGATACGCAGTATTTT; CDR3: CASSRDTDTQYF
size: few; V: TRBV9; J: TRBJ2-5; D: TRBD2; DNA: TGTGCCAGCTGTAGGACTAGCGGGAGGGAAGAGACCCAGTACTTC; CDR3: CASCRTSGREETQYF
size: NA; V: TRBV5-4; J: TRBJ1-1; D: NA; DNA: TGTGCCAGCAGCTTGGGTATTGGGGCGGGGAACACTGAAGCTTTCTTT; CDR3: CASSLGIGAGNTEAFF
size: many; V: TRBV2; J: TRBJ2-7; D: NA; DNA: TGTGCCAGCAGTGAAGTACCCGAGCAGTACTTC; CDR3: CASSEVPEQYF
size: NA; V: TRBV9; J: TRBJ1-5; D: TRBD1; DNA: TGTGCCAGCAGCGGACAGGGGGTAAATCAGCCCCAGCATTTT; CDR3: CASSGQGVNQPQHF
size: NA; V: TRBV18; J: TRBJ1-2; D: NA; DNA: TGTGCCAGCTCCCAAAGCCGGGCGAGATATGGCTACACCTTC; CDR3: CASSQSRARYGYTF
size: few; V: TRBV2; J: TRBJ1-5; D: NA; DNA: TGTGCCAGCAGTCTTTTCGGGGATCAGCCCCAGCATTTT; CDR3: CASSLFGDQPQHF
size: NA; V: TRBV2; J: TRBJ2-6; D: TRBD1; DNA: TGTGCCAGCACAGGGGGCGCTGGGGCCAACGTCCTGACTTTC; CDR3: CASTGGAGANVLTF
size: NA; V: TRBV29-1; J: TRBJ1-2; D: NA; DNA: TGCAGCGTAGGGGGAAGCTCCTATGGCTACACCTTC; CDR3: CSVGGSSYGYTF